This T cell receptor beta chain was profiled in a study of control samples from healthy donors and cancer patients. Assay used: immunoSEQ multiplex PCR; TCRdb lists only in-frame clones, some missing. Recorded for this sample: approximately 190,000 clones. V shed 5 bases and J shed 1 base, with 14 bases lying between them. Per germline, CDR1 SQVTM and CDR2 ANQGSEA. The CDR3 totals 14 residues. Material for sequencing was blood. The rearrangement links TRBV29-1 to TRBJ1-1; D is unresolved. This TCR came from a woman between 25 and 40 years old in good health. The CDR3 sequence is CSVKGTAKNTEAFF. In nucleotides, the CDR3 is TGCAGCGTTAAGGGTACGGCTAAGAACACTGAAGCTTTCTTT.